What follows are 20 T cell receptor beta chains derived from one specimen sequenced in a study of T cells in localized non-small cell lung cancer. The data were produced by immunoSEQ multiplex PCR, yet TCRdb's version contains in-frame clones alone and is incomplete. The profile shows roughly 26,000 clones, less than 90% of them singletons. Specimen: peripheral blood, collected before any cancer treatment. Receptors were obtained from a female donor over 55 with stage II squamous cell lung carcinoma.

The CDR3 region has the DNA TGTGCCAGCAAGGACCTTCTACCCGGGGCAGATACGCAGTATTTT. Encoded protein: CASKDLLPGADTQYF. This chain uses TRBV6-1 with TRBJ2-3, with D possibly being TRBD2 (5 bases). The germline V and J ends were trimmed by 7 bases and 4 bases, with 18 bases remaining between them. This CDR3 comprises 15 residues. From germline, CDR1 is MNHNS and CDR2 SASEGT.

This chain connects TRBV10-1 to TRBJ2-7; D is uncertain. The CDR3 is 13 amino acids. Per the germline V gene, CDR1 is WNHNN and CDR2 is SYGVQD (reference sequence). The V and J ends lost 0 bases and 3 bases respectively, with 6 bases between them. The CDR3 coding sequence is TGCGCCAGCAGTGAGTCAGGGAACTACGAGCAGTACTTC. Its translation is CASSESGNYEQYF.

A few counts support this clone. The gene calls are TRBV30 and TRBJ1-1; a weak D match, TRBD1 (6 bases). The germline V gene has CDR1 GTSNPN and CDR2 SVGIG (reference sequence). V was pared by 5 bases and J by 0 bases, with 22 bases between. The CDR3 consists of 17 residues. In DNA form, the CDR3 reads TGTGCCTGGGGAGGCTACGGGGCAGGGGTAATGAACACTGAAGCTTTCTTT. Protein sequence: CAWGGYGAGVMNTEAFF.

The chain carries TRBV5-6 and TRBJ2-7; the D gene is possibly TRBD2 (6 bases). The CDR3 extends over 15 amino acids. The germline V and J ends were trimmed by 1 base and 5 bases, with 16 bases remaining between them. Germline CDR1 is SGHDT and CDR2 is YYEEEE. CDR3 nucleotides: TGTGCCAGCAGCTTGAACTCGGGGGTAGATAACGAGCAGTACTTC. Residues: CASSLNSGVDNEQYF.

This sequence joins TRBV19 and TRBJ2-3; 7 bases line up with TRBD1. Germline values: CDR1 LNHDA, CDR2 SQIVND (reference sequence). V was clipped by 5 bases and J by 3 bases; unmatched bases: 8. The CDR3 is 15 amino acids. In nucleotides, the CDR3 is TGTGCCAGTAGTCTCGACAGGGTTCAGACAGATACGCAGTATTTT. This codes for CASSLDRVQTDTQYF.

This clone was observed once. DNA for the CDR3: TGCGCCAGCAGCCAACACGGTGATAACACTGAAGCTTTCTTT. This sequence encodes CASSQHGDNTEAFF. V is TRBV4-3 and J is TRBJ1-1, with D uncertain. The CDR3 has 14 amino acids. The V gene lost 2 bases and the J gene lost 2 bases, with 9 bases spanning the gap. Germline loops: CDR1 LGHNA, CDR2 YSLEER.

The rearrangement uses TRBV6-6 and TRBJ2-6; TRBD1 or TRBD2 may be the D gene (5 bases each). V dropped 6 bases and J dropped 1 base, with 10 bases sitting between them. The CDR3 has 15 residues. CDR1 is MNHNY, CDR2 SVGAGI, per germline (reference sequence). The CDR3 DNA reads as TGTGCCAGCAGATGGGGGAGTTCTGGGGCCAACGTCCTGACTTTC. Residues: CASRWGSSGANVLTF.

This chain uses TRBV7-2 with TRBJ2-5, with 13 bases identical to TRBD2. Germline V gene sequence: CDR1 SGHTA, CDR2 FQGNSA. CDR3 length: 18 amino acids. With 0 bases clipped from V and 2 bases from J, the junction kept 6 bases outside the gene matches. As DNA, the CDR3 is TGTGCCAGCAGCTTAGCACTAGCGGGGGGGCAGTGGCAAGAGACCCAGTACTTC. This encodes CASSLALAGGQWQETQYF.

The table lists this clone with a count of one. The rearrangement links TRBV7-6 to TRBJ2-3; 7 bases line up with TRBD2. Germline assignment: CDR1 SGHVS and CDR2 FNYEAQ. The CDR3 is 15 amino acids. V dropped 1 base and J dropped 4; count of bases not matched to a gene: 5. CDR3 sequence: CASSLGRGGSDTQYF. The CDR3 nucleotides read TGTGCCAGCAGCTTAGGACGGGGAGGGTCAGATACGCAGTATTTT. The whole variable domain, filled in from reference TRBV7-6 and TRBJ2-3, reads GAGVSQSPRYKVTKRGQDVALRCDPISGHVSLYWYRQALGQGPEFLTYFNYEAQQDKSGLPNDRFSAERPEGSISTLTIQRTEQRDSAMYRCASSLGRGGSDTQYFGPGTRLTVL.

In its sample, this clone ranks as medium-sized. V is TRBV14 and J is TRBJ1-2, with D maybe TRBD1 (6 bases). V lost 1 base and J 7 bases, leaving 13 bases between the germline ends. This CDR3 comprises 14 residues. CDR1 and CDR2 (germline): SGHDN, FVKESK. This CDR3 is CASSQGGTQGGYTF. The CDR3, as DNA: TGTGCCAGCAGCCAAGGGGGGACACAGGGTGGCTACACCTTC. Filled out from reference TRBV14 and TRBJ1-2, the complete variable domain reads EAGVTQFPSHSVIEKGQTVTLRCDPISGHDNLYWYRRVMGKEIKFLLHFVKESKQDESGMPNNRFLAERTGGTYSTLKVQPAELEDSGVYFCASSQGGTQGGYTFGSGTRLTVV.

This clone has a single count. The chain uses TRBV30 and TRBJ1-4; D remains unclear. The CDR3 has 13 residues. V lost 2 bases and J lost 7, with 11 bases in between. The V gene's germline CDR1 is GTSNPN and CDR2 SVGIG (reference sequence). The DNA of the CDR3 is TGTGCCTGGAGTCGTCTGAATGCTGAAAAACTGTTTTTT. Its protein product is CAWSRLNAEKLFF.

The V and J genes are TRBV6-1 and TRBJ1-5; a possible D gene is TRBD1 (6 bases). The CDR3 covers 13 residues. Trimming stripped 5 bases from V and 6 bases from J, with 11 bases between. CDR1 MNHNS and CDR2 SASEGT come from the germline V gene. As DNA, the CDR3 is TGTGCCAGCAGTCTTGACAGGCGTCAGCCCCAGCATTTT. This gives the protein CASSLDRRQPQHF.

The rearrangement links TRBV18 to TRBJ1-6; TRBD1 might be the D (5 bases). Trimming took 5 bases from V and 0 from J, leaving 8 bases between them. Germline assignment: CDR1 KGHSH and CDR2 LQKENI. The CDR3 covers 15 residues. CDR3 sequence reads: CASSADTSYNSPLHF. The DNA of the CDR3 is TGTGCCAGCTCAGCGGACACCTCCTATAATTCACCCCTCCACTTT.

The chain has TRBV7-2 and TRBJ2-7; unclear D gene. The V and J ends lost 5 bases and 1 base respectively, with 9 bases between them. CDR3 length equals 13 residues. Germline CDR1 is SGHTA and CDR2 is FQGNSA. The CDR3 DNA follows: TGTGCCAGCAGCCCCGTTCCGTCCTACGAGCAGTACTTC. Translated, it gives CASSPVPSYEQYF.

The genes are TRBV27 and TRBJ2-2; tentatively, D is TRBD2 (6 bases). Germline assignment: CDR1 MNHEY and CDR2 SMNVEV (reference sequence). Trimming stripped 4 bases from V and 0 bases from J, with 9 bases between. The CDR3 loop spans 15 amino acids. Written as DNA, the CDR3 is TGTGCCAGCAGTTACGGGGGTTCGAACACCGGGGAGCTGTTTTTT. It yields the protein CASSYGGSNTGELFF.

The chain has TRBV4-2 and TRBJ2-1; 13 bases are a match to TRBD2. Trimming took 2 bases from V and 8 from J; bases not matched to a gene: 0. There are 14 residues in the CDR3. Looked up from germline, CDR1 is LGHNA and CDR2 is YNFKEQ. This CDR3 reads CASSQTSGRDEQFF. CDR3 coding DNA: TGTGCCAGCAGCCAAACTAGCGGGAGGGATGAGCAGTTCTTC.

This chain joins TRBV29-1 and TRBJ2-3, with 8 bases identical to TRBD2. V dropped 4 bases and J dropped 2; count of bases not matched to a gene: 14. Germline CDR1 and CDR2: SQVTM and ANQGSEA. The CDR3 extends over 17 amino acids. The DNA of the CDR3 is TGCAGCGTTGGGGGGCCGCAGGGACTAGTGGACACAGATACGCAGTATTTT. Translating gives CSVGGPQGLVDTDTQYF.

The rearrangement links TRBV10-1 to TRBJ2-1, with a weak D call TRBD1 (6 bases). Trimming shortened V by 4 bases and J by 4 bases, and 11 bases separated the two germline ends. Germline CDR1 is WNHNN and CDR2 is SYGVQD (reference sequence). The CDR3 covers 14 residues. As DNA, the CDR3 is TGCGCCAGCAGTGTAGGGACAACTTACAATGAGCAGTTCTTC. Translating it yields CASSVGTTYNEQFF.

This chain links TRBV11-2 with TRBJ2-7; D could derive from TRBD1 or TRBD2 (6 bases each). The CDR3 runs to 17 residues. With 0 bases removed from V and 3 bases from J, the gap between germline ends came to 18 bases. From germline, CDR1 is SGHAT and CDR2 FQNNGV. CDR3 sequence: CASSLDGGGGGSYEQYF. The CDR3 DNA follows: TGTGCCAGCAGCTTAGATGGGGGAGGAGGGGGGAGCTACGAGCAGTACTTC.

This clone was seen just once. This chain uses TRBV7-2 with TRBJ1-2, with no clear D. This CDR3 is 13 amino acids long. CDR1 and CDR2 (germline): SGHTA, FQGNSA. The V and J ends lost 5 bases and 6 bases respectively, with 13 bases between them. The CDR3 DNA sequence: TGTGCCAGCAGCCCCTACGGGGAGCATGGCTACACCTTC. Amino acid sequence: CASSPYGEHGYTF.